These 13 T cell receptor beta chains originate from one sample sequenced in a study of blood T cell repertoires in COVID-19. Profiling relied on immunoSEQ multiplex PCR, and the TCRdb table lists in-frame clones only, not all of them. The table shows about 300,000 clones, with just under 90% occurring only once. Sequencing used PBMCs or T cells enriched from blood (not recorded which). Receptors originate from a woman aged 50 to 65 who had been exposed to COVID-19.

The chain is built from TRBV19 and TRBJ2-1; 15 positions agree with TRBD2. The V gene end was trimmed by 8 bases and the J gene end by 8 bases; junction bases not matched to a gene: 13. The CDR3 sequence is 17 residues long. In germline, CDR1 is LNHDA, CDR2 SQIVND (reference sequence). CDR3 protein: CASRSPGLAGGPHEQFF. The DNA of the CDR3 is TGTGCCAGTCGATCGCCAGGACTAGCGGGGGGGCCCCATGAGCAGTTCTTC.

V usage is TRBV28 and J usage is TRBJ2-7, with TRBD1 identical over 9 bases. Germline values: CDR1 MDHEN, CDR2 SYDVKM. With 2 bases clipped from V and 4 bases from J, the junction kept 12 bases outside the gene matches. This CDR3 spans 17 amino acids. The CDR3 here is CASSLRGGQGTAYEQYF. The CDR3 bases are TGTGCCAGCAGTTTAAGGGGGGGACAGGGAACGGCGTACGAGCAGTACTTC.

The J gene is TRBJ1-3, the V gene TRBV7-9; D not resolved. The CDR3 sequence is 15 residues long. Germline V CDR1 and CDR2: SEHNR, FQNEAQ (reference sequence). Trimming removed 5 bases from V and 1 base from J, with 12 bases in between. The CDR3 is CASSTVLGSGNTIYF. In nucleotides, the CDR3 is TGTGCCAGCAGCACGGTTCTAGGATCTGGAAACACCATATATTTT.

This clone came up once. V is TRBV5-4 and J is TRBJ2-1; 10 bases match TRBD2. The CDR3 spans 16 residues. CDR1 SGHNT and CDR2 YYREEE come from the germline V gene (reference sequence). J gave up 3 bases and V 4 bases, and 7 bases lay outside the gene matches. In nucleotides, the CDR3 is TGTGCCAGCAGCGGACGGACTAGCGGCCTCTACAATGAGCAGTTCTTC. Translating gives CASSGRTSGLYNEQFF.

This clone was detected only once. The rearrangement uses TRBV2 and TRBJ1-2, with 8 positions matching TRBD1. V was clipped by 7 bases and J by 1 base; unmatched bases: 11. The germline gives CDR1 SNHLY, CDR2 FYNNEI. CDR3 length: 16 amino acids. The CDR3 loop is CASTGQGSRVNYGYTF. In nucleotides, the CDR3 is TGTGCCAGCACCGGACAGGGCTCGAGGGTTAACTATGGCTACACCTTC.

The genes are TRBV30 and TRBJ1-6; possibly TRBD1 for D (5 bases). V lost 2 bases and J lost 3, with 11 bases in between. The CDR3 is 15 residues long. Germline V lookup: CDR1 GTSNPN, CDR2 SVGIG (reference sequence). Here the CDR3 DNA reads TGTGCCTGGAGTCTAAGGGGATTCTATAATTCACCCCTCCACTTT. The encoded protein is CAWSLRGFYNSPLHF.

V usage is TRBV19 and J usage is TRBJ1-1; tentatively, D is TRBD1 (6 bases). The CDR3 spans 13 residues. Germline CDR1 and CDR2: LNHDA and SQIVND (reference sequence). The ends were cut back, 7 bases at V and 10 bases at J, with 19 bases in the middle. CDR3 protein: CASTIPQGRGAFF. DNA of the CDR3: TGTGCCAGTACCATTCCTCAGGGCAGGGGAGCTTTCTTT.

The chain employs TRBV4-2 and TRBJ1-4; a possible D gene is TRBD1 (6 bases). The CDR3 has 15 amino acids. Germline V gene data show CDR1 as LGHNA and CDR2 as YNFKEQ. V shed 0 bases and J shed 7 bases, with 12 bases lying between them. The CDR3 nucleotides are TGTGCCAGCAGCCAAGATCGCAGGGGCCGTGAAAAACTGTTTTTT. Encoded protein: CASSQDRRGREKLFF.

This chain connects TRBV5-4 to TRBJ2-1, with 8 bases aligning to TRBD1. V shed 1 base and J 0 bases; nucleotides not matched to a gene: 0. Looked up from germline, CDR1 is SGHNT and CDR2 is YYREEE (reference sequence). This CDR3 has 15 residues. This CDR3 reads CASSLTGGSYNEQFF. The CDR3 DNA reads TGTGCCAGCAGCTTGACAGGGGGCTCCTACAATGAGCAGTTCTTC.

The gene calls are TRBV7-2 and TRBJ2-7, with D possibly matching TRBD2 (5 bases). This CDR3 region has 14 residues. V lost 8 bases, J lost 3 bases, and 17 bases lay in between. CDR1 is SGHTA, CDR2 FQGNSA, per germline. CDR3 sequence (DNA): TGTGCCAGCTCCCTGCTAGCAGAACACTACGAGCAGTACTTC. It yields the protein CASSLLAEHYEQYF. Variable domain in full (rest from reference TRBV7-2 and TRBJ2-7): GAGVSQSPSNKVTEKGKDVELRCDPISGHTALYWYRQSLGQGLEFLIYFQGNSAPDKSGLPSDRFSAERTGGSVSTLTIQRTQQEDSAVYLCASSLLAEHYEQYFGPGTRLTVT.

This CDR3 is CASSWLRSEAFF. The CDR3 region has the DNA TGTGCCAGTAGCTGGTTGAGGAGTGAAGCTTTCTTT. The gene calls are TRBV19 and TRBJ1-1; the D is unclear. Trimming removed 6 bases from V and 7 bases from J, with 12 bases in between. The CDR3 loop spans 12 amino acids. Germline assignment: CDR1 LNHDA and CDR2 SQIVND (reference sequence).

The rearrangement links TRBV4-2 to TRBJ2-5; TRBD2 is a possible D gene (6 bases). Germline V gives CDR1 LGHNA, CDR2 YNFKEQ. The CDR3 contains 13 residues. The V end lost 3 bases, the J end lost 5 bases, and 10 bases lay between the germline ends. The CDR3 nucleotides are TGTGCCAGCAGCCAGACTAGTGGGGAGACCCAGTACTTC. It translates to CASSQTSGETQYF.

The chain links TRBV9 to TRBJ2-1, with TRBD1 identical over 8 bases. The germline V gene has CDR1 SGDLS and CDR2 YYNGEE. This CDR3 is 14 amino acids long. V gave up 5 bases and J gave up 2 bases; unmatched junction bases: 3. This chain's CDR3 is CASSGQGPYNEQFF. The CDR3 DNA is TGTGCCAGCAGTGGACAGGGACCCTACAATGAGCAGTTCTTC. The full variable domain, its missing parts supplied by reference TRBV9 and TRBJ2-1, is DSGVTQTPKHLITATGQRVTLRCSPRSGDLSVYWYQQSLDQGLQFLIQYYNGEERAKGNILERFSAQQFPDLHSELNLSSLELGDSALYFCASSGQGPYNEQFFGPGTRLTVL.